This T cell receptor (beta chain) was sequenced in a study of T cells in Graves' hyperthyroidism and ophthalmopathy. Study-level information: At initial diagnosis, before any treatment had begun, peripheral blood was obtained. Study outcomes and limitations: Most clonotypes expanded in the thyroid (above 0.001) were also present in blood.

The CDR3 loop spans 15 amino acids. Looked up from germline, CDR1 is SNHLY and CDR2 is FYNNEI. The V segment lost 2 bases and the J segment 7 bases; nucleotides outside the gene matches: 8. RNA transcripts provided the source from which TCR beta CDR3 regions were amplified. The TCR CDR3 first-round RT-PCR relied on the HTBI primer set. TCRdb re-derived calls from the multiplex PCR reads in MiXCR, one entry per CDR3 protein. The sample consists of 130,000 to 150,000 distinct CDR3 sequences, around 21% of them appearing once. This clonotype was seen repeatedly, ten times or more. Its antigen is unidentified.

Sequenced sample: blood. The TCR originated in a woman between 45 and 60 years old with Graves' hyperthyroidism that later progressed to Graves' ophthalmopathy. The genes are TRBV2 and TRBJ2-3, with 8 bases identical to TRBD1. CDR3 protein: CASSESRGPPHTQYF. In nucleotides, the CDR3 is TGTGCCAGCAGTGAATCCAGGGGGCCCCCCCATACGCAGTATTTT.